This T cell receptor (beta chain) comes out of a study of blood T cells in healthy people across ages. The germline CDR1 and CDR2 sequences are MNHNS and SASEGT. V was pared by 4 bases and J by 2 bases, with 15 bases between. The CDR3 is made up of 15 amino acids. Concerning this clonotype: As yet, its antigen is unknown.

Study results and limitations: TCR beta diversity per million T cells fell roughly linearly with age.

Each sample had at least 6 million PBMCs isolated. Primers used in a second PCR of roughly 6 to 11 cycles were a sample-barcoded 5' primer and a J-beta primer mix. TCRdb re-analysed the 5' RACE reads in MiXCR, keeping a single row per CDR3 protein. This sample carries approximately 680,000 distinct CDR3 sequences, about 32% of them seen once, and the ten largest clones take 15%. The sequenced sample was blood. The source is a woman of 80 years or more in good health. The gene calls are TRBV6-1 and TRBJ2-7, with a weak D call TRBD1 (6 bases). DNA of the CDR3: TGTGCCAGCAGTGTGGTAGACAGGACGCCCTACGAGCAGTACTTC. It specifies CASSVVDRTPYEQYF.